Listed below are T cell receptor beta chains from one sample, sequenced in a study of early T cells in non-severe SARS-CoV-2 infection. TCRdb redid the calling of the 5' RACE reads with MiXCR, one entry per CDR3 protein. Of some 64,000 distinct CDR3 sequences in the sample, less than 20% are singletons; the top ten hold under 9%. The sequencing used whole blood, collected at baseline. These receptor sequences come from an adult who was a healthcare worker with PCR-confirmed SARS-CoV-2 infection or an uninfected control (not recorded which). CDR3s include the opening cysteine and the closing phenylalanine or tryptophan. Each record gives: clone size, D gene, V gene, J gene, CDR3 DNA, CDR3 protein. D genes are given only for firm matches. Not all rows give a size; the values are once, few, many and, for expanded clones, a class.

size: NA
D: TRBD1
V: TRBV18
J: TRBJ1-4
DNA: TGTGCCAGCTCACGGACAGGGGGCGTTGCTAATGAAAAACTGTTTTTT
CDR3: CASSRTGGVANEKLFF

size: NA
D: TRBD1
V: TRBV6-5
J: TRBJ2-3
DNA: TGTGCCAGCAGAGGGGACAGCAGCACAGATACGCAGTATTTT
CDR3: CASRGDSSTDTQYF

size: NA
D: NA
V: TRBV12-3/TRBV12-4
J: TRBJ2-5
DNA: TGTGCCAGCAGTTTCCGGAATAGTTTAAAAGAGACCCAGTACTTC
CDR3: CASSFRNSLKETQYF

size: many
D: TRBD2
V: TRBV7-8
J: TRBJ2-1
DNA: TGTGCCAGCAGCTTAGGGGGCGGGAGCGATGAGCAGTTCTTC
CDR3: CASSLGGGSDEQFF

size: NA
D: NA
V: TRBV5-1
J: TRBJ2-5
DNA: TGCGCCAGCAGCCGGCCTGGAGAGACCCAGTACTTC
CDR3: CASSRPGETQYF

size: NA
D: NA
V: TRBV20-1
J: TRBJ2-7
DNA: TGCAGTGCTAGGCGGCACAGCTACGAGCAGTACTTC
CDR3: CSARRHSYEQYF

size: few
D: TRBD1
V: TRBV4-2
J: TRBJ2-1
DNA: TGTGCCAGCAGCCAGGGGACAGGGGCAGACAATGAGCAGTTCTTC
CDR3: CASSQGTGADNEQFF

size: many
D: NA
V: TRBV7-9
J: TRBJ2-5
DNA: TGTGCCAGTAGGACAGAGGAACAAGAGACCCAGTACTTC
CDR3: CASRTEEQETQYF

size: NA
D: NA
V: TRBV14
J: TRBJ2-1
DNA: TGTGCCAGCAGCCAAGGACTCTCCGCCTACAATGAGCAGTTCTTC
CDR3: CASSQGLSAYNEQFF

size: NA
D: NA
V: TRBV11-2
J: TRBJ2-7
DNA: TGTGCCAGCAGTCTTGGGCAGTTCTCCTACGAGCAGTACTTC
CDR3: CASSLGQFSYEQYF

size: few
D: TRBD2
V: TRBV18
J: TRBJ2-3
DNA: TGTGCCAGCTCACTACGGACTAGCGGGATGTCAGATACGCAGTATTTT
CDR3: CASSLRTSGMSDTQYF

size: NA
D: NA
V: TRBV3-1
J: TRBJ2-3
DNA: TGTGCCAGCAGCCCTCTCGGGGGTTGGGATACGCAGTATTTT
CDR3: CASSPLGGWDTQYF

size: NA
D: TRBD2
V: TRBV7-2
J: TRBJ2-1
DNA: TGTGCCAGCAGCCCCGGGACTAGCGGGAGAGGGTATAAGAGTGGCCCCTACAATGAGCAGTTCTTC
CDR3: CASSPGTSGRGYKSGPYNEQFF

size: many
D: TRBD1
V: TRBV7-9
J: TRBJ2-1
DNA: TGTGCCAGCAGCTTGGGACAGTACAATGAGCAGTTCTTC
CDR3: CASSLGQYNEQFF

size: NA
D: TRBD2
V: TRBV2
J: TRBJ2-2
DNA: TGTGCCAGCGGACTAGCGGGGAACACCGGGGAGCTGTTTTTT
CDR3: CASGLAGNTGELFF

size: NA
D: NA
V: TRBV27
J: TRBJ2-3
DNA: TGTGCCAGCAGCGATAGAGCGGGTGCCCCCGCAGATACGCAGTATTTT
CDR3: CASSDRAGAPADTQYF

size: NA
D: TRBD1
V: TRBV28
J: TRBJ2-1
DNA: TGTGCCAGCAGAGGGGACAGGGGTTCGGACAATGAGCAGTTCTTC
CDR3: CASRGDRGSDNEQFF

size: NA
D: NA
V: TRBV28
J: TRBJ2-1
DNA: TGTGCCAGCAGTTTATCTGGCGGGGGCAAGGATGAGCAGTTCTTC
CDR3: CASSLSGGGKDEQFF

size: few
D: TRBD1
V: TRBV4-2
J: TRBJ2-2
DNA: TGTGCCAGCAGCCCGGACAGGGAGAACACCGGGGAGCTGTTTTTT
CDR3: CASSPDRENTGELFF

size: once
D: NA
V: TRBV4-3
J: TRBJ2-2
DNA: TGCGCCAGCAGCCACAATTCAGGAGTTGGGTACACCGGGGAGCTGTTTTTT
CDR3: CASSHNSGVGYTGELFF

size: many
D: NA
V: TRBV12-3/TRBV12-4
J: TRBJ1-5
DNA: TGTGCCAGCAGTTTTTCTTCCTTACAGATCGCTCAGCCCCAGCATTTT
CDR3: CASSFSSLQIAQPQHF

size: few
D: NA
V: TRBV5-1
J: TRBJ1-2
DNA: TGCGCCAGCAGTTCCGACGGGGGACTCGATGGCTACACCTTC
CDR3: CASSSDGGLDGYTF

size: many
D: NA
V: TRBV7-8
J: TRBJ1-5
DNA: TGTGCCAGCAGCTTAGTCAGCAATCAGCCCCAGCATTTT
CDR3: CASSLVSNQPQHF

size: few
D: TRBD2
V: TRBV7-2
J: TRBJ2-3
DNA: TGTGCCAGCAGTCGTAGCGGGGGTCCTGGGGATACGCAGTATTTT
CDR3: CASSRSGGPGDTQYF

size: NA
D: NA
V: TRBV5-5
J: TRBJ1-4
DNA: TGTGCCAGCAGCTTGGTACAGGGAAGTACTGAAAAACTGTTTTTT
CDR3: CASSLVQGSTEKLFF

size: NA
D: TRBD1
V: TRBV29-1
J: TRBJ1-2
DNA: TGCAGCGCCGCCAGGGACAGGCGATTCTATGGCTACACCTTC
CDR3: CSAARDRRFYGYTF

size: few
D: NA
V: TRBV6-5
J: TRBJ2-1
DNA: TGTGCCAGCAGACAGGGACATTACAATGAGCAGTTCTTC
CDR3: CASRQGHYNEQFF

size: NA
D: TRBD2
V: TRBV24-1
J: TRBJ2-7
DNA: TGTGCCACCAGTGACCCCGGGAGGGGACCCTACGAGCAGTACTTC
CDR3: CATSDPGRGPYEQYF

size: NA
D: NA
V: TRBV24-1
J: TRBJ2-3
DNA: TGTGCCACCAGTGATTCGGGACCTACAGATACGCAGTATTTT
CDR3: CATSDSGPTDTQYF

size: NA
D: NA
V: TRBV6-5
J: TRBJ2-1
DNA: TGTGCCAGCAGTCTTATAGGGGGCTCCTACAATGAGCAGTTCTTC
CDR3: CASSLIGGSYNEQFF

size: NA
D: NA
V: TRBV12-5
J: TRBJ2-1
DNA: TGTGCTAGTGGGCGAACGGAGGCTGAGCAGTTCTTC
CDR3: CASGRTEAEQFF

size: few
D: NA
V: TRBV28
J: TRBJ2-2
DNA: TGTGCCAGCAGCAGTGGGACGCGGAAGCTGTTTTTT
CDR3: CASSSGTRKLFF

size: NA
D: NA
V: TRBV5-4
J: TRBJ2-2
DNA: TGTGCCAGCCTCCTGGACCAGAACACCGGGGAGCTGTTTTTT
CDR3: CASLLDQNTGELFF

size: NA
D: TRBD2
V: TRBV7-2
J: TRBJ2-1
DNA: TGTGCCAGCAGCCTAAGACTAGCGGGAAATGAGCAGTTCTTC
CDR3: CASSLRLAGNEQFF

size: many
D: TRBD1
V: TRBV7-9
J: TRBJ1-2
DNA: TGTGCCAGCAGCCTAGCTGAGGGGGCGCGTGGCTACACCTTC
CDR3: CASSLAEGARGYTF

size: NA
D: NA
V: TRBV20-1
J: TRBJ2-5
DNA: TGCAGTGCTAGTATCGGGGGCGCAGAGACCCAGTACTTC
CDR3: CSASIGGAETQYF

size: few
D: TRBD1
V: TRBV6-6
J: TRBJ1-2
DNA: TGTGCCAGCAGTTACGACAGGGACTATGGCTACACCTTC
CDR3: CASSYDRDYGYTF

size: NA
D: TRBD2
V: TRBV5-1
J: TRBJ2-1
DNA: TGCGCCAGCAGCTTGGCCGTCGGACTAGCGGGGGGTTATGAGCAGTTCTTC
CDR3: CASSLAVGLAGGYEQFF

size: few
D: TRBD1
V: TRBV5-1
J: TRBJ2-7
DNA: TGCGCCAGCAGCTTGGGACAGGGTTTTCCTCGGTACTTC
CDR3: CASSLGQGFPRYF

size: NA
D: NA
V: TRBV19
J: TRBJ2-1
DNA: TGTGCCAGTAGTATGGTATACAATGAGCAGTTCTTC
CDR3: CASSMVYNEQFF

size: medium-sized
D: TRBD2
V: TRBV15
J: TRBJ2-5
DNA: TGTGCCACCAGCAGAGATCGAGCGGGGGGGCCCCAGGACCAAGAGACCCAGTACTTC
CDR3: CATSRDRAGGPQDQETQYF

size: NA
D: NA
V: TRBV15
J: TRBJ1-5
DNA: TGTGCCACCAGCAGCCCCAATCAGCCCCAGCATTTT
CDR3: CATSSPNQPQHF

size: few
D: NA
V: TRBV7-9
J: TRBJ1-1
DNA: TGTGCCAGAAGCCGGCAGATGAACACTGAAGCTTTCTTT
CDR3: CARSRQMNTEAFF

size: NA
D: NA
V: TRBV7-2
J: TRBJ1-3
DNA: TGTGCCAGCAGCTTAGTGCAGGCCGGAAACACCATATATTTT
CDR3: CASSLVQAGNTIYF

size: few
D: NA
V: TRBV6-2/TRBV6-3
J: TRBJ2-7
DNA: TGTGCCAGCAGGGCAGGGAATTACGAGCAGTACTTC
CDR3: CASRAGNYEQYF